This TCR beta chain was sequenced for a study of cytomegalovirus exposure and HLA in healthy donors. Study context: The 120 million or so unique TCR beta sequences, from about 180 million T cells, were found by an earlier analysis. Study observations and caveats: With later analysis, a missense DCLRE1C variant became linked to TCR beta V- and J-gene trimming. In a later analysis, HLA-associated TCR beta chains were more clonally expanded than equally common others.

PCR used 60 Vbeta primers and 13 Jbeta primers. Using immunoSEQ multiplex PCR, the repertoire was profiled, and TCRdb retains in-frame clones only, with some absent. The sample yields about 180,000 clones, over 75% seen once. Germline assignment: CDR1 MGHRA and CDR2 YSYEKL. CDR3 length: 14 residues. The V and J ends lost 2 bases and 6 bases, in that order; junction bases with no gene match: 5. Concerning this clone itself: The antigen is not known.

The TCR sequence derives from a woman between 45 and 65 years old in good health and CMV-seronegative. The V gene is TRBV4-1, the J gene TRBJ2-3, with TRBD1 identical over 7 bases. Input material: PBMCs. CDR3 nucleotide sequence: TGCGCCAGCAGCCAACTCGGCAGGGGGGATACGCAGTATTTT. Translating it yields CASSQLGRGDTQYF.